These T cell receptor beta chains were read from a single sample in a study of metastatic and nonmetastatic thyroid tumors. TCRdb re-called the PCR reads through MiXCR. The data hold roughly 48,000 clones, with approximately 19% observed a single time. Sequencing used blood. The receptors were sampled from a female donor with papillary thyroid cancer or a benign thyroid nodule (not recorded which). Some clones in this sample may be carry-over from other donors' samples. Each CDR3 is given without its conserved first and last residue.

TRBV28 ASSSHTRITGELF
TRBV27 ASTLTPRGYNEQF
TRBV11-1 ASSLSRLAGLSYEQY
TRBV9 ASSANDMGGKQF
TRBV12-3/TRBV12-4 ASSWPGVGEKLF
TRBV24-1 ATSETGRTTQY
TRBV6-5 ASSHRGPYFYT
TRBV7-9 ASSLLGSKETQY
TRBV29-1 SVEDLRVNTEAF
TRBV5-6 ASSLALKGNEQF
TRBV24-1 ATSDPRGQGGGYT
TRBV20-1 SAKITKGGQYEQY
TRBV28 ASSLGARDEQF
TRBV2 ASLAGTSGRAVRVEQY
TRBV28 AISLFGGVAF
TRBV29-1 SVEDVRLTDTQY
TRBV19 ASSIVAGRQGKY
TRBV7-2 ASSPRTGSDTQY
TRBV11-1 ASSLAGPGGTGELF
TRBV6-2/TRBV6-3 ASSYSLAIHTDTQY
TRBV28 ASSFVSYYGYT
TRBV2 ASSAGWRGSKTEAF
TRBV5-1 ASSLDGKCYT
TRBV2 ASRELGQGGETQY
TRBV6-2/TRBV6-3 ASSYLTAQFSGNTIY
TRBV6-2/TRBV6-3 ASRRQGIGETQY
TRBV18 ASSLDFRETQY
TRBV18 ASSPSREGNTEAF
TRBV7-3 ASSPTAGRESEQF
TRBV28 ASSLGGREKLF
TRBV11-2 ASSFVRGGGLADTQY
TRBV15 ATSGGGGGKNIQY
TRBV7-2 ASILGAGNGYT
TRBV20-1 SVSGTRSYEQY
TRBV19 ASSRTRYNEQF
TRBV28 ASSTDSLTGELF
TRBV19 ASSMESGVMNTEAF
TRBV10-2 ASRDGANYGYT
TRBV28 ASSFSGGSPLH
TRBV9 ASSVVAGGLYNEQF
TRBV19 ASSILRSGGELF
TRBV6-5 ASSYHGVGESF
TRBV19 ATPTDRVIRYGYT
TRBV2 ASIESSTGSTEAF
TRBV11-2 ASSQSTSWRISYEQY
TRBV5-1 ASSPQTGTSPLLTSYEQY
TRBV6-1 ASSRPENTEAF
TRBV28 ASLSPGAWGGYEQY
TRBV20-1 SAKPDTNYGYT
TRBV10-3 AISETGGTETQY
TRBV27 ASSSRTGYNSPLH
TRBV7-8 ASSMTVDEQY
TRBV28 ASSPGLLSSSYEQY
TRBV27 ATATGNQPQH